This T cell receptor beta chain comes out of a study of T cells after yellow fever vaccination. Study results and caveats: By day 5 rather than day 15, the secondary response had peaked, though it was weaker. Researchers cautioned that FACS-sorted repertoires could harbor abundant clonotypes contaminating from the bulk population. CD4 and CD8 compartments shared a small share of clonotypes.

For this clonotype: Antigen specificity is unknown.

Template-switching 5'RACE yielded the TCR cDNA; a universal primer site and UMIs were added in the process. One entry per CDR3 protein, called by TCRdb with MiXCR from the 5' RACE reads. Altogether 400,000 to 650,000 distinct CDR3 sequences are present, less than 25% being singletons, with the ten largest covering about 17%. Trimming removed 6 bases at V and 5 bases at J, with 17 bases between. CDR3 length equals 14 residues. In germline, CDR1 is SGHDT, CDR2 YYEEEE. The chain carries TRBV5-6 and TRBJ1-1; a possible D gene is TRBD1 (5 bases). Sequencing was performed on PBMCs, taken less than 25 days after the first yellow fever vaccination. This receptor was obtained from a man between 18 and 29 years old who received the YFV17D yellow fever vaccine. The CDR3 here is CASTTPDRETEAFF. The CDR3 DNA sequence: TGTGCCAGCACAACCCCCGACAGAGAAACTGAAGCTTTCTTT.